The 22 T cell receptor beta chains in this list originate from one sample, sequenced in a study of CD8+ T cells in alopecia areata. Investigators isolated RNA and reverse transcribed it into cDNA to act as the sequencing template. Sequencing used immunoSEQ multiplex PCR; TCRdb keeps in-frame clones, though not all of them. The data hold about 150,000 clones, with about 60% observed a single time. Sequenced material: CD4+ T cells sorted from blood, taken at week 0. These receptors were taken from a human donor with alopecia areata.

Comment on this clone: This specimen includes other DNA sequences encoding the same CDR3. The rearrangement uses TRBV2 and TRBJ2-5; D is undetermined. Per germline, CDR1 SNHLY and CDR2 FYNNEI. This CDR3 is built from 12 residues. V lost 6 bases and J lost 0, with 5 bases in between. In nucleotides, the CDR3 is TGTGCCAGCAGCGTAAACCAAGAGACCCAGTACTTC. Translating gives CASSVNQETQYF.

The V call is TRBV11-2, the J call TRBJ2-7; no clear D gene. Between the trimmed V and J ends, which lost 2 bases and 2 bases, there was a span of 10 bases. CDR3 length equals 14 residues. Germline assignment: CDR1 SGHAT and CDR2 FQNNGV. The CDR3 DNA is TGTGCCAGCAGCTTATTTGACACCACCTACGAGCAGTACTTC. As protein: CASSLFDTTYEQYF. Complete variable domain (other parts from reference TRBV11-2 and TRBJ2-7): EAGVAQSPRYKIIEKRQSVAFWCNPISGHATLYWYQQILGQGPKLLIQFQNNGVVDDSQLPKDRFSAERLKGVDSTLKIQPAKLEDSAVYLCASSLFDTTYEQYFGPGTRLTVT.

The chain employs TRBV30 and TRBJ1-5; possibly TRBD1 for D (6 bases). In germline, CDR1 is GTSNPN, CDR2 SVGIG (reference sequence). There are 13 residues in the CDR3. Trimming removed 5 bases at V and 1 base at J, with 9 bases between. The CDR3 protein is CAWGDRSNQPQHF. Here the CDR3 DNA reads TGTGCCTGGGGTGACAGGAGCAATCAGCCCCAGCATTTT.

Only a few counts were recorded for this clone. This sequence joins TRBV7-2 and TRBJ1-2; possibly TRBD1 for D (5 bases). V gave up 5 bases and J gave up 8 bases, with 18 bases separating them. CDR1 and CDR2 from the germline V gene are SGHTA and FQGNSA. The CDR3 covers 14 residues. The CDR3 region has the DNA TGTGCCAGCAGCCGAAATCAGGGTTCGGGAGGCTACACCTTC. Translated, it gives CASSRNQGSGGYTF.

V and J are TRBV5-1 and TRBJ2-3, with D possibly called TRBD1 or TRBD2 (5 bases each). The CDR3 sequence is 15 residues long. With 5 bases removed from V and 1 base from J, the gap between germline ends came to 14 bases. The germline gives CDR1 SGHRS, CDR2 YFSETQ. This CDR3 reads CASRLERGGTDTQYF. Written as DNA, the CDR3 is TGCGCCAGCAGACTGGAGAGGGGAGGCACAGATACGCAGTATTTT.

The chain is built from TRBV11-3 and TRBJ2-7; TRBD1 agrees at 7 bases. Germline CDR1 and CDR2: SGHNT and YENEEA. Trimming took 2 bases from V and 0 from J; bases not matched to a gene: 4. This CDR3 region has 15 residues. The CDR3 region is CASSLNRDSSYEQYF. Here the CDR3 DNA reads TGTGCCAGCAGCTTAAATAGGGACAGCTCCTACGAGCAGTACTTC.

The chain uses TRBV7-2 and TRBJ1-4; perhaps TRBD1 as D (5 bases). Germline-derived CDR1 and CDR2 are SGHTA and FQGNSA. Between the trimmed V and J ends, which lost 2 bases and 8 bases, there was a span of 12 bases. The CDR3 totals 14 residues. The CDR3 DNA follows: TGTGCCAGCAGCTTACTACGGAAGGGGGAAAAACTGTTTTTT. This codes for CASSLLRKGEKLFF.

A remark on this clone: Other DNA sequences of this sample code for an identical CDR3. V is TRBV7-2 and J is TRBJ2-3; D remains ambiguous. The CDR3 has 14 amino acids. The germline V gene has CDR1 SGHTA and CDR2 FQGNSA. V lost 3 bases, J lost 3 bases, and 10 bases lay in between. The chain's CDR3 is CASSLALGTDTQYF. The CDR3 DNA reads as TGTGCCAGCAGCTTGGCTCTGGGGACAGATACGCAGTATTTT.

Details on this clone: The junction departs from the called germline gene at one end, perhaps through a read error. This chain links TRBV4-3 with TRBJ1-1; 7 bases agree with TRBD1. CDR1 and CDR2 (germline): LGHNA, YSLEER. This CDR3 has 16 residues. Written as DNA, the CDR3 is TGCGCCAGCAGCCGTCGGATAGGGGGCCTGGACACTGAAGCCTTCTTT. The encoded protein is CASSRRIGGLDTEAFF.

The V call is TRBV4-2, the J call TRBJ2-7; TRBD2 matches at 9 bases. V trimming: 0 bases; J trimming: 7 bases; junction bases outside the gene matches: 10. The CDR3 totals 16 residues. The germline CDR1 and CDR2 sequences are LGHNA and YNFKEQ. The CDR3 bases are TGTGCCAGCAGCCAAGAATTGGGCGGGGGGGCCGGTGAGCAGTACTTC. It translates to CASSQELGGGAGEQYF.

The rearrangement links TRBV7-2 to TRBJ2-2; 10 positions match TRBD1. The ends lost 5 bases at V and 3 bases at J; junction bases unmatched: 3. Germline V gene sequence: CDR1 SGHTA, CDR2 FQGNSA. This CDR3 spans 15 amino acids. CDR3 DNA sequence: TGTGCCAGCAGCCCAGGGACAGGGGACACCGGGGAGCTGTTTTTT. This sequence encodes CASSPGTGDTGELFF. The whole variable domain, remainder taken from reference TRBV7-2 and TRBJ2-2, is GAGVSQSPSNKVTEKGKDVELRCDPISGHTALYWYRQSLGQGLEFLIYFQGNSAPDKSGLPSDRFSAERTGGSVSTLTIQRTQQEDSAVYLCASSPGTGDTGELFFGEGSRLTVL.

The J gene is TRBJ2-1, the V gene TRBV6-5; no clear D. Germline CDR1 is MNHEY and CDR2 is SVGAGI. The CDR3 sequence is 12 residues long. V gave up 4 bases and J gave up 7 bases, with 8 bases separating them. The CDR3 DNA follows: TGTGCCAGCAGTTCACAATTGAATGAGCAGTTCTTC. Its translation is CASSSQLNEQFF.

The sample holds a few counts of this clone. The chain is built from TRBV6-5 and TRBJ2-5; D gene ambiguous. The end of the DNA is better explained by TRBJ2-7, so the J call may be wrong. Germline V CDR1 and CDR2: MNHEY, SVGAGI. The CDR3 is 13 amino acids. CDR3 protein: CASSTSVTYEQYF. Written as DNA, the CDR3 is TGTGCCAGCAGTACCTCAGTGACCTACGAGCAGTACTTC.

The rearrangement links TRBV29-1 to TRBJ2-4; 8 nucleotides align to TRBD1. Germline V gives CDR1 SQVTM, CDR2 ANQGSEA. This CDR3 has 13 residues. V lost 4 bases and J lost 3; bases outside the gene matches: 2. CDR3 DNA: TGCAGCGTTGGGGGACAGGACAAAAACATTCAGTACTTC. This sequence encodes CSVGGQDKNIQYF.

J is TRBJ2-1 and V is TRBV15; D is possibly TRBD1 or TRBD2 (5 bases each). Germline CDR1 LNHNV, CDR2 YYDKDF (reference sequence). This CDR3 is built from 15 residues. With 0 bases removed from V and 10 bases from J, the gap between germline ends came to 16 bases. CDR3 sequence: CATSRDTGRSVEQFF. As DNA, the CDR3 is TGTGCCACCAGCAGAGATACGGGACGGTCGGTGGAGCAGTTCTTC.

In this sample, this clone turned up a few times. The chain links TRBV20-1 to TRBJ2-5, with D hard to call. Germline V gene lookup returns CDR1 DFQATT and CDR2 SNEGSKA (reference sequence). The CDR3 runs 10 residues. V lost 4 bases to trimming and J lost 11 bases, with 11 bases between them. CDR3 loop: CSATPRQQYF. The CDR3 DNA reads TGCAGTGCTACTCCCCGGCAGCAGTACTTC.

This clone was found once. The CDR3 here is CASSYRWGDPLHF. The CDR3 bases are TGTGCCAGCAGTTACCGATGGGGTGATCCCCTCCACTTT. The chain combines TRBV27 with TRBJ1-6; D gene ambiguous. CDR1 is MNHEY and CDR2 is SMNVEV in the germline V gene (reference sequence). Trimming removed 4 bases from V and 13 bases from J, with 14 bases in between. The CDR3 is 13 amino acids.

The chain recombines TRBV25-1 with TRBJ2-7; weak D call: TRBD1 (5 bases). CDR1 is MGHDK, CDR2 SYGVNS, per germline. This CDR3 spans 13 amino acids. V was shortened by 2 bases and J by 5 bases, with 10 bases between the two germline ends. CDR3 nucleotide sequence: TGTGCCAGCAGTGAAGCAGGGAACAACGAGCAGTACTTC. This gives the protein CASSEAGNNEQYF.

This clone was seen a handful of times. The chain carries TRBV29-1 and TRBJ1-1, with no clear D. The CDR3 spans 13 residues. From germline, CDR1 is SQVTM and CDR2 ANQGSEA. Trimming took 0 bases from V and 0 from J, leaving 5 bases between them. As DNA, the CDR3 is TGCAGCGTTGAAGAGCCCCTGAACACTGAAGCTTTCTTT. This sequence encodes CSVEEPLNTEAFF.

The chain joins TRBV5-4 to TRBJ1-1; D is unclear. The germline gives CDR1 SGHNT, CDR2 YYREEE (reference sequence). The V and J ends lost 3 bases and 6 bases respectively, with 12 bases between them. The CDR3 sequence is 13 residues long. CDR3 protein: CASSSGAVAEAFF. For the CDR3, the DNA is TGTGCCAGCAGCTCCGGAGCCGTCGCTGAAGCTTTCTTT.

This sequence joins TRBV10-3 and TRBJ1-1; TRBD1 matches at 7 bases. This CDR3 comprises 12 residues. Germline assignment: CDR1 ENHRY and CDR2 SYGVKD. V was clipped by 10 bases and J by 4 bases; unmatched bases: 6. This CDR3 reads CASQTGTTEAFF. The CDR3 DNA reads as TGTGCCAGCCAGACAGGGACCACTGAAGCTTTCTTT.

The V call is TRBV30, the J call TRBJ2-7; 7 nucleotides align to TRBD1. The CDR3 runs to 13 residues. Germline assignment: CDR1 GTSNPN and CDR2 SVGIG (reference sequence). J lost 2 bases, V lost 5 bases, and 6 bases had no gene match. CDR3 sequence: CAWDTQGTYEQYF. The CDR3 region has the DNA TGTGCCTGGGATACACAGGGGACCTACGAGCAGTACTTC.